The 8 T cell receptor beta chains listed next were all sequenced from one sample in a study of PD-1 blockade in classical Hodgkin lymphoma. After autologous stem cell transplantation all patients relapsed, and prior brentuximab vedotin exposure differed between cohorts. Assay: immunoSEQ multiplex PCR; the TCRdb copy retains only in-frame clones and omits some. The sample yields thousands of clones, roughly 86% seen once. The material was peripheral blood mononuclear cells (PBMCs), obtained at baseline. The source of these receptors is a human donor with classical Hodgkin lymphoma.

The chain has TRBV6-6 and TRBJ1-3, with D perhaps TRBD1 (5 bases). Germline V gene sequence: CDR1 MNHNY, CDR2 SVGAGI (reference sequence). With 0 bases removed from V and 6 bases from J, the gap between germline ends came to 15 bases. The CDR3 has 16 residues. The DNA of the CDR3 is TGTGCCAGCAGTTACTCGATCCGGGACGCCTTAAACACCATATATTTT. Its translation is CASSYSIRDALNTIYF.

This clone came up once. The CDR3 sequence: CASSLAGGGYEQYF. The CDR3 nucleotides read TGTGCCAGCAGCTTAGCAGGGGGAGGCTACGAGCAGTACTTC. The rearrangement links TRBV7-9 to TRBJ2-7; TRBD1 or TRBD2 may be the D gene (6 bases each). Trimming cost V 0 bases and J 3 bases, with 9 bases left between them. The germline gives CDR1 SEHNR, CDR2 FQNEAQ (reference sequence). The CDR3 runs 14 residues.

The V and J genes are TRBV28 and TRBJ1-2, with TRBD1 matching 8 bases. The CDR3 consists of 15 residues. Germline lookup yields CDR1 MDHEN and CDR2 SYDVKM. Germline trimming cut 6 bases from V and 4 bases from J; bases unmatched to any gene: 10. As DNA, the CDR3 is TGTGCCAGCAGCGAAACAGGGGGGACTCTCTATGGCTACACCTTC. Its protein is CASSETGGTLYGYTF.

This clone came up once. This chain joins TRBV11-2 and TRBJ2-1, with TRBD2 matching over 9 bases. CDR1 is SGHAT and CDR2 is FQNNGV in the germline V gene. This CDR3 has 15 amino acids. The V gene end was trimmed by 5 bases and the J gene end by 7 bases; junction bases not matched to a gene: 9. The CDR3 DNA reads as TGTGCCAGCAGCAGTTATAGCGGGAGTTTTAATGAGCAGTTCTTC. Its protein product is CASSSYSGSFNEQFF.

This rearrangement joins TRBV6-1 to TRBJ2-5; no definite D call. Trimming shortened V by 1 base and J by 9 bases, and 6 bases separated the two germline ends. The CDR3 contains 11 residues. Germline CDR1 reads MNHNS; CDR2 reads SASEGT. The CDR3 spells CASSEGRPQYF. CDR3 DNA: TGTGCCAGCAGTGAAGGTAGGCCCCAGTACTTC.

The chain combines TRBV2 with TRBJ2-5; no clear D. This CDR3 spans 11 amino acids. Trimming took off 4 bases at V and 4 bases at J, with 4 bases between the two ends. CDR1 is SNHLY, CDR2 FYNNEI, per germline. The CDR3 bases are TGTGCCAGCAGTGTAATAGAGACCCAGTACTTC. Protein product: CASSVIETQYF.

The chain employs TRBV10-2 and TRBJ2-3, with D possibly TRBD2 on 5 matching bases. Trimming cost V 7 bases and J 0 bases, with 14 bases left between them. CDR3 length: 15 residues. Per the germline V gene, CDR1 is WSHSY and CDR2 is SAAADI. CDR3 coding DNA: TGCGCCAGCACCCGACTCGAGGGTAGCACAGATACGCAGTATTTT. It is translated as CASTRLEGSTDTQYF.

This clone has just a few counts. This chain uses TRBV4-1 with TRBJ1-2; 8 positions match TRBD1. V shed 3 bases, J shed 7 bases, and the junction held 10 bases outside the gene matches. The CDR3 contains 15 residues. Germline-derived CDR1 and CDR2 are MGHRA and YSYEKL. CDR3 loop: CASSHRSTGEGGYTF. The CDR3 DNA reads TGCGCCAGCAGCCATCGATCGACAGGGGAGGGTGGCTACACCTTC.